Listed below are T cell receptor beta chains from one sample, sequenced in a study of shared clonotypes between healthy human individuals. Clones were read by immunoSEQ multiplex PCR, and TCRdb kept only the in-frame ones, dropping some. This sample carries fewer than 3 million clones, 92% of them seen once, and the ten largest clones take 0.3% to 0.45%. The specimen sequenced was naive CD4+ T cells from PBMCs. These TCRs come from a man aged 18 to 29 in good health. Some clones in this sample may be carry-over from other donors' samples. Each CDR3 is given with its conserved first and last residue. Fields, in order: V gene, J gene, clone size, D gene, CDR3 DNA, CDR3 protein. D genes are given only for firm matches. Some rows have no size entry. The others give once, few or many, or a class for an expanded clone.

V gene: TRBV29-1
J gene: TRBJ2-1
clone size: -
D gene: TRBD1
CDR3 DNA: TGCAGCGCCGACAGGGAAGCCTACAATGAGCAGTTCTTC
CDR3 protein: CSADREAYNEQFF

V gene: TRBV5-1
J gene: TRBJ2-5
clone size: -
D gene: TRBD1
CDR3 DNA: TGCGCCAGCAGCTATAATCTACGAACCTTCGGGACAGGAGAAGAGACCCAGTACTTC
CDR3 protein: CASSYNLRTFGTGEETQYF

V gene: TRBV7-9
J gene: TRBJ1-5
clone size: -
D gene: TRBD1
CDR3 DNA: TGTGCCAGCAGTCCAAGATATCTTTGGACAGGGAGGAGCAATCAGCCCCAGCATTTT
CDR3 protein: CASSPRYLWTGRSNQPQHF

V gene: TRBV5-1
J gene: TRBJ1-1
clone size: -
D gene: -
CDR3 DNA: TGCGCCAGCAGCGTAGTCACTCAGGGAACTGAAGCTTTCTTT
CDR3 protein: CASSVVTQGTEAFF

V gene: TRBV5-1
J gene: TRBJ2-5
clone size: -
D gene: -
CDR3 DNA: TGCGCCAGCAGCCCCCTGCAGGGCGAGGGTCAGACCCAGTACTTC
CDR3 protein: CASSPLQGEGQTQYF

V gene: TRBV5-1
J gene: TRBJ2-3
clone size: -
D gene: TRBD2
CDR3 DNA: TGCGCCAGCAGCAGGACTAGCGGGGTCGTTCGGGATACGCAGTATTTT
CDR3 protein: CASSRTSGVVRDTQYF

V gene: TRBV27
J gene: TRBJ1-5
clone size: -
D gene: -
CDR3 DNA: TGTGCCAGCAGTCCGAGTCTTTCCAGGGGAATGGGCAATCAGCCCCAGCATTTT
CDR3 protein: CASSPSLSRGMGNQPQHF

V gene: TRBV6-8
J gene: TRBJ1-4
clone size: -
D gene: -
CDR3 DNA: TGTGCCAGCAGTACACGACCGGTTAATGAAAAACTGTTTTTT
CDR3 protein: CASSTRPVNEKLFF

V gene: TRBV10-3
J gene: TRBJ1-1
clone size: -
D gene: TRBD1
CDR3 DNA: TGTGCCACTTCCTCCCTTCTAACAGGGGCGTACACTGAAGCTTTCTTT
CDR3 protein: CATSSLLTGAYTEAFF

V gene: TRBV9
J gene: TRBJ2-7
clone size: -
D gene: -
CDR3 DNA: TGTGCCAGCAGCGTAGTTGGGGGCTCCCTCTACGAGCAGTACTTC
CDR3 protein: CASSVVGGSLYEQYF

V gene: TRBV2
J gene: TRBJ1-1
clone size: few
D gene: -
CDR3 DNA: TGTGCCAGCAGACAGGACAGGAACACTGAAGCTTTCTTT
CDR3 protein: CASRQDRNTEAFF

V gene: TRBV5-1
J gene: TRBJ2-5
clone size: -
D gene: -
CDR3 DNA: TGCGCCAGCAGCTTGGAAGACCACAAGAAGACCCAGTACTTC
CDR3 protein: CASSLEDHKKTQYF

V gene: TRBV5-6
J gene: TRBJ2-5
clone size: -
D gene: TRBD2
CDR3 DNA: TGTGCCAGCAGCTTAGATGGACTAGCGGGATTGGAGACCCAGTACTTC
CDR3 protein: CASSLDGLAGLETQYF